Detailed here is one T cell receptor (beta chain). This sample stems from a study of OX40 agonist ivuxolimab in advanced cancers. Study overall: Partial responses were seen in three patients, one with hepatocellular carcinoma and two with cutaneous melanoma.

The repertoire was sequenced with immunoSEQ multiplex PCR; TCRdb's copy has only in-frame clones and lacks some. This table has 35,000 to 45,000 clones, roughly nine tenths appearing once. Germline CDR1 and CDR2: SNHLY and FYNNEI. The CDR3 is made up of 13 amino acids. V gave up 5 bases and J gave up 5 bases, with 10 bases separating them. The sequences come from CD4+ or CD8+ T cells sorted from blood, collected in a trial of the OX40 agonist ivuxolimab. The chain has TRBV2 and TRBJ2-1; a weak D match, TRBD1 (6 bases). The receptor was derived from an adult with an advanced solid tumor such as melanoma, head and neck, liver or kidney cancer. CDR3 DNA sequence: TGTGCCAGCAGTCTATACAGGGACAATGAGCAGTTCTTC. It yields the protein CASSLYRDNEQFF. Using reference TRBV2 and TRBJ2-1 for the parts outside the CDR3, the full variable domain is EPEVTQTPSHQVTQMGQEVILRCVPISNHLYFYWYRQILGQKVEFLVSFYNNEISEKSEIFDDQFSVERPDGSNFTLKIRSTKLEDSAMYFCASSLYRDNEQFFGPGTRLTVL.